This T cell receptor beta chain came from a study of blood T cells in healthy people across ages. With regard to this clonotype: The antigen is unknown.

Germline V gives CDR1 SEHNR, CDR2 FQNEAQ (reference sequence). This CDR3 is 14 amino acids long. V dropped 5 bases and J dropped 4; count of bases not matched to a gene: 5. Peripheral blood, about 10 milliliters per donor, was collected. Isolation of PBMCs gave at least 6.5 million cells per sample. It was with a sample-barcoded 5' primer and a J-beta primer mix that a second PCR of about 6 to 12 cycles was run. The authors tagged each cDNA molecule using a template-switch adaptor with 12 random nucleotides. TCRdb ran MiXCR on the 5' RACE reads and lists one entry per CDR3 protein. The repertoire holds 950,000 to 1,200,000 distinct CDR3 sequences, with 35% to 40% as singletons. Findings and limits, study-wide: Shifts in expanded clonotypes may have been confounded by donor CMV status, which was unknown.

Sequenced sample: blood. The TCR was taken from a man in his late teens or twenties in good health. The V gene is TRBV7-9, the J gene TRBJ2-1; 7 bases match TRBD2. DNA for the CDR3: TGTGCCAGCAGCCCCCGGGGGGAATACAATGAGCAGTTCTTC. Amino acids: CASSPRGEYNEQFF. The full variable domain, completed using reference TRBV7-9 and TRBJ2-1, is DTGVSQNPRHKITKRGQNVTFRCDPISEHNRLYWYRQTLGQGPEFLTYFQNEAQLEKSRLLSDRFSAERPKGSFSTLEIQRTEQGDSAMYLCASSPRGEYNEQFFGPGTRLTVL.